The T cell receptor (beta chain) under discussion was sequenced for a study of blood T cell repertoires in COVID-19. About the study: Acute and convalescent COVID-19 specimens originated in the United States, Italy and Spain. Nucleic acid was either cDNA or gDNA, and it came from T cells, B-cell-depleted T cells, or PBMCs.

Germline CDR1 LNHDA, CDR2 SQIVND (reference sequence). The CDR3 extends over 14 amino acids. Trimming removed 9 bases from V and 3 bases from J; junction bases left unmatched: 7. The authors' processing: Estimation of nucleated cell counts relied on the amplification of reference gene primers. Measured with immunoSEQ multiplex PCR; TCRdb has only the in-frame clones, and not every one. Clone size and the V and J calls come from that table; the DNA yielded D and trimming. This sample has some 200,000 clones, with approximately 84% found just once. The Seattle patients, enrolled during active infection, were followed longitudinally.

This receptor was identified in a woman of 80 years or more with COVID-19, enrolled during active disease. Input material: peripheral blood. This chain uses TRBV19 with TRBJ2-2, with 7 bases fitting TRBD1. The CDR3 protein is CASGTGVYTGELFF. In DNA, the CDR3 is TGTGCCAGCGGCACAGGGGTGTACACCGGGGAGCTGTTTTTT.